The T cell receptor beta chain under discussion was sequenced for a study of T cells after yellow fever vaccination. Study-wide findings and caveats: The study re-detected most primary-vaccination clones after the booster (roughly 96% CD4, roughly 85% CD8). Abundant clonotypes from the bulk population could get into FACS-sorted repertoires as contaminants. Weaker overall, the secondary response nonetheless peaked faster (day 5 versus 15).

It was through 5'RACE template switching that TCR cDNA was made, with a universal primer site and UMIs added. TCRdb used MiXCR to reprocess the 5' RACE reads, holding one entry per CDR3 protein. The sample yields under 600,000 distinct CDR3 sequences, roughly 14% seen once. The germline gives CDR1 KGHSH, CDR2 LQKENI. The CDR3 contains 14 residues. The V and J ends lost 3 bases and 2 bases respectively, with 9 bases between them. This clonotype came up a few times. Its antigen is as yet unknown. This chain uses TRBV18 with TRBJ2-3, with D unclear. Material: PBMCs, obtained on the day of the yellow fever booster vaccination. The TCR comes from a man under 40 who received the YFV17D yellow fever vaccine. CDR3 loop: CASSPLLDTDTQYF. The CDR3 nucleotides are TGTGCCAGCTCACCTCTGCTAGACACAGATACGCAGTATTTT.